These 12 T cell receptor beta chains were sequenced from one sample in a study of cytomegalovirus exposure and HLA in healthy donors. Use of 60 Vbeta and 13 Jbeta primers characterized the PCR. Sequencing used immunoSEQ multiplex PCR; TCRdb keeps in-frame clones, though not all of them. Found here are fewer than 250,000 clones, roughly 88% of them singletons; the top ten hold about 0.77%. Sequenced: PBMCs. The receptors originated from a boy under 10 years old in good health and CMV-seronegative.

The CDR3 loop is CASSSGGGDTQYF. The DNA for the CDR3 is TGTGCCAGCTCTAGCGGGGGTGGGGATACGCAGTATTTT. The gene calls are TRBV9 and TRBJ2-3; TRBD2 matches at 10 bases. Looked up from germline, CDR1 is SGDLS and CDR2 is YYNGEE. Trimming took 7 bases from V and 6 from J; bases not matched to a gene: 5. This CDR3 has 13 amino acids.

As regards this clone: At one boundary the junction diverges from the germline segment, which might be a read error. The chain has TRBV7-7 and TRBJ2-3, with 7 bases matching TRBD1. The CDR3 contains 15 residues. CDR1 is SSHAT and CDR2 is FNYEAQ in the germline V gene (reference sequence). DNA of the CDR3: TGTGCTAGCAGCTTAGGTACAGGGGTGTCAGATACGCAGTATTTT. This sequence encodes CASSLGTGVSDTQYF. The full variable domain, rest sourced from reference TRBV7-7 and TRBJ2-3, is GAGVSQSPRYKVTKRGQDVTLRCDPISSHATLYWYQQALGQGPEFLTYFNYEAQPDKSGLPSDRFSAERPEGSISTLTIQRTEQRDSAMYRCASSLGTGVSDTQYFGPGTRLTVL.

V is TRBV19 and J is TRBJ1-1; TRBD1 agrees at 10 bases. The V gene's germline CDR1 is LNHDA and CDR2 SQIVND (reference sequence). Losses at the gene ends were 9 bases for V and 0 bases for J; bases not matched to a gene: 7. The CDR3 totals 15 residues. CDR3 sequence: CARGQGGFMNTEAFF. The DNA for the CDR3 is TGTGCCAGAGGACAGGGGGGGTTCATGAACACTGAAGCTTTCTTT. The whole variable domain, filled in from reference TRBV19 and TRBJ1-1, reads DGGITQSPKYLFRKEGQNVTLSCEQNLNHDAMYWYRQDPGQGLRLIYYSQIVNDFQKGDIAEGYSVSREKKESFPLTVTSAQKNPTAFYLCARGQGGFMNTEAFFGQGTRLTVV.

V usage is TRBV19 and J usage is TRBJ2-3; D is undetermined. This CDR3 contains 16 residues. Trimming took 1 base from V and 0 from J, leaving 11 bases between them. The germline V gene has CDR1 LNHDA and CDR2 SQIVND (reference sequence). The CDR3 spells CASSIATRSSTDTQYF. The CDR3 DNA follows: TGTGCCAGTAGTATAGCTACTCGCTCTAGCACAGATACGCAGTATTTT. Full variable domain (missing parts from reference TRBV19 and TRBJ2-3): DGGITQSPKYLFRKEGQNVTLSCEQNLNHDAMYWYRQDPGQGLRLIYYSQIVNDFQKGDIAEGYSVSREKKESFPLTVTSAQKNPTAFYLCASSIATRSSTDTQYFGPGTRLTVL.

This clone came up a few times. The chain carries TRBV25-1 and TRBJ1-1; 8 positions match TRBD1. With 3 bases clipped from V and 5 bases from J, the junction kept 5 bases outside the gene matches. The CDR3 is made up of 14 amino acids. CDR1 and CDR2 (germline): MGHDK, SYGVNS. The CDR3 spells CASSDLYRGTEAFF. The CDR3 region has the DNA TGTGCCAGCAGTGATTTGTACAGGGGGACTGAAGCTTTCTTT.

The V gene is TRBV29-1, the J gene TRBJ2-3; 9 bases are shared with TRBD1. From germline, CDR1 is SQVTM and CDR2 ANQGSEA. CDR3 length equals 14 residues. J gave up 2 bases and V 7 bases, and 7 bases lay outside the gene matches. The CDR3 reads CSGDRTGDTDTQYF. The CDR3 bases are TGCAGCGGGGACCGGACAGGGGACACAGATACGCAGTATTTT.

The chain is built from TRBV6-4 and TRBJ1-2; the D gene is possibly TRBD1 (6 bases). The CDR3 has 14 amino acids. Germline loops: CDR1 MRHNA, CDR2 SNTAGT. The V gene lost 3 bases and the J gene lost 10 bases, with 18 bases spanning the gap. The chain's CDR3 is CASSEARDTSYYTF. The CDR3 region has the DNA TGTGCCAGCAGTGAGGCCCGGGACACTTCTTACTACACCTTC.

CDR3 bases: TGCGCCAGCAGCCAAGTTGTGGCGGGCAATGAGCAGTTCTTC. Translation: CASSQVVAGNEQFF. V is TRBV4-1 and J is TRBJ2-1; tentatively, D is TRBD2 (5 bases). Germline-derived CDR1 and CDR2 are MGHRA and YSYEKL. V was pared by 1 base and J by 6 bases, with 10 bases between. There are 14 residues in the CDR3.

The chain uses TRBV19 and TRBJ1-5, with 7 bases identical to TRBD1. The CDR3 covers 15 residues. V gave up 5 bases and J gave up 2 bases; unmatched junction bases: 6. CDR1 LNHDA and CDR2 SQIVND come from the germline V gene (reference sequence). This CDR3 is CASSASGQGNQPQHF. CDR3 bases: TGTGCCAGTAGTGCCTCAGGACAGGGCAATCAGCCCCAGCATTTT.

The sample holds a few counts of this clone. The chain is built from TRBV29-1 and TRBJ1-1; D is uncertain. The CDR3 loop spans 11 amino acids. V lost 4 bases, J lost 1 base, and 4 bases lay in between. Germline CDR1 and CDR2: SQVTM and ANQGSEA. The CDR3 nucleotides read TGCAGCGTTGTCCAGAACACTGAAGCTTTCTTT. It specifies CSVVQNTEAFF.

The chain recombines TRBV6-6 with TRBJ2-7; tentative D call: TRBD2 (6 bases). Trimming shortened V by 4 bases and J by 2 bases, and 12 bases separated the two germline ends. Germline values: CDR1 MNHNY, CDR2 SVGAGI (reference sequence). The CDR3 is 14 residues long. The CDR3: CASSSVGSPYEQYF. The DNA for the CDR3 is TGTGCCAGCAGTTCTGTCGGGAGTCCCTACGAGCAGTACTTC.

The J gene is TRBJ2-5, the V gene TRBV5-5; 9 nucleotides line up with TRBD1. CDR1 and CDR2 from the germline V gene are SGHKS and YYEKEE (reference sequence). This CDR3 has 16 residues. The V and J ends lost 6 bases and 5 bases, in that order; junction bases with no gene match: 14. The CDR3 bases are TGTGCCAGCACCTCGTCTCAAACAGGGGGCGCGGAGACCCAGTACTTC. Its translation: CASTSSQTGGAETQYF. Full variable domain (outside the CDR3, taken from reference TRBV5-5 and TRBJ2-5): DAGVTQSPTHLIKTRGQQVTLRCSPISGHKSVSWYQQVLGQGPQFIFQYYEKEERGRGNFPDRFSARQFPNYSSELNVNALLLGDSALYLCASTSSQTGGAETQYFGPGTRLLVL.